This passage covers 14 T cell receptor beta chains from one sample sequenced in a study of tumor-infiltrating lymphocytes in primary liver carcinoma (dated by TCRdb to about 2017). The sample was run on an Illumina HiSeq 2500. A constant-region primer and ProtoScript II reverse transcriptase were used to reverse-transcribe TCRbeta-specific cDNA from roughly 480 ng total RNA. Construction of the TCRbeta libraries relied on three nested rounds of multiplex PCR, following a slightly modified ARM-PCR procedure. Multiplex TRBV1-TRBV30 forward primers and a Cbeta reverse primer were used in the first two PCR rounds, each of which was run for roughly 10 cycles. TCRdb reprocessed the public reads (quality trimming at Q25 with fastp, clone calling with MiXCR) and kept in-frame beta chains. Each record represents a unique CDR3 protein, reported with the most common genes and DNA among its rows. For this sample the table gives some 40,000 distinct CDR3 sequences, of which roughly 80% were detected only once. The top ten hold under 45% of the sample.

Total RNA and DNA were co-extracted from about 19-30 mg of bulk tissue with the AllPrep DNA/RNA mini kit, without cell sorting. Sequencing was carried out using tumor-adjacent normal liver tissue. All receptors derive from a man aged 40-55 years with primary liver carcinoma and hepatitis B virus infection.

J is TRBJ1-1 and V is TRBV10-3; the D gene is possibly TRBD1 (5 bases). Germline lookup yields CDR1 ENHRY and CDR2 SYGVKD. The CDR3 totals 13 residues. V shed 7 bases and J shed 11 bases, with 20 bases lying between them. The CDR3 protein is CAIIEGRLSGAFF. The CDR3 DNA sequence: TGTGCCATCATCGAGGGACGGCTAAGCGGTGCTTTCTTT.

The genes are TRBV6-5 and TRBJ2-7, with D uncertain. The germline V gene encodes CDR1 MNHEY and CDR2 SVGAGI. V was clipped by 9 bases and J by 3 bases, with 15 bases between them. The CDR3 has 13 amino acids. CDR3 sequence: CARIEASLYEQYV. In DNA form, the CDR3 reads TGTGCCAGAATAGAAGCGAGCCTCTACGAGCAGTACGTC.

The genes are TRBV18 and TRBJ2-7, with 7 bases fitting TRBD1. The CDR3 spans 14 residues. J lost 7 bases, V lost 4 bases, and 10 bases had no gene match. The V gene's germline CDR1 is KGHSH and CDR2 LQKENI. The CDR3 sequence is CASSLKQGLEEQYF. The CDR3 bases are TGTGCCAGCTCACTTAAACAGGGGCTCGAAGAGCAGTACTTC. The whole variable domain, remainder taken from reference TRBV18 and TRBJ2-7, is NAGVMQNPRHLVRRRGQEARLRCSPMKGHSHVYWYRQLPEEGLKFMVYLQKENIIDESGMPKERFSAEFPKEGPSILRIQQVVRGDSAAYFCASSLKQGLEEQYFGPGTRLTVT.

The gene calls are TRBV5-1 and TRBJ2-3, with 8 positions matching TRBD1. The germline V gene encodes CDR1 SGHRS and CDR2 YFSETQ. The CDR3 extends over 16 amino acids. V shed 5 bases, J shed 0 bases, and the junction held 8 bases outside the gene matches. The CDR3 region is CASRLNDRGSTDTQYF. The CDR3 nucleotides read TGCGCCAGCAGGTTGAACGACAGGGGAAGCACAGATACGCAGTATTTT. The full variable domain, rest sourced from reference TRBV5-1 and TRBJ2-3, is KAGVTQTPRYLIKTRGQQVTLSCSPISGHRSVSWYQQTPGQGLQFLFEYFSETQRNKGNFPGRFSGRQFSNSRSEMNVSTLELGDSALYLCASRLNDRGSTDTQYFGPGTRLTVL.

A word on this clonotype: This CDR3 is missing its conserved last phenylalanine or tryptophan, likely due to a read error. The genes are TRBV5-8 and TRBJ2-1, with D maybe TRBD2 (6 bases). This CDR3 is built from 14 residues. Germline CDR1 is SGHTS and CDR2 is YDEGEE. V was cut by 0 bases and J by 7 bases, with 11 bases left in between. CDR3 in amino acids: CASSLGLVCNEQFL. The CDR3, as DNA: TGTGCCAGCAGCTTGGGACTAGTCTGTAATGAGCAGTTCCTC.

V gene TRBV7-9 combines with J gene TRBJ2-3; maybe TRBD2 (6 bases). CDR3 length equals 12 residues. The ends were cut back, 5 bases at V and 12 bases at J, with 15 bases in the middle. Germline-derived CDR1 and CDR2 are SEHNR and FQNEAQ (reference sequence). In nucleotides, the CDR3 is TGTGCCAGCAGCCCCCGACTAGATTCACAGTATTTT. Protein sequence: CASSPRLDSQYF. Looking up the rest from reference TRBV7-9 and TRBJ2-3 gives the full variable domain: DTGVSQNPRHKITKRGQNVTFRCDPISEHNRLYWYRQTLGQGPEFLTYFQNEAQLEKSRLLSDRFSAERPKGSFSTLEIQRTEQGDSAMYLCASSPRLDSQYFGPGTRLTVL.

This chain connects TRBV10-2 to TRBJ1-1; D gene ambiguous. CDR1 is WSHSY, CDR2 SAAADI, per germline. The CDR3 spans 13 residues. The CDR3, as DNA: TGCGTCAGAGGTGAAGAAGAAAACACTGAAGCTTTCTTT. Amino acid sequence: CVRGEEENTEAFF.

Note on this clonotype: One end of the junction varies from germline; a read error may be responsible. The chain is built from TRBV6-2 or TRBV6-3 and TRBJ2-3, with 10 nucleotides matching TRBD2. This CDR3 spans 16 amino acids. Per germline, CDR1 MNHEY and CDR2 SVGEGT. CDR3 sequence: CASSYQAGGPTDTRYF. The CDR3 DNA follows: TGTGCCAGCAGTTACCAAGCGGGAGGGCCGACAGATACGCGGTATTTT.

This rearrangement joins TRBV11-2 to TRBJ2-3; tentatively, D is TRBD2 (6 bases). CDR1 and CDR2 from the germline V gene are SGHAT and FQNNGV. Trimming left V 0 bases short and J 0 bases short, with 13 bases between. The CDR3 extends over 17 amino acids. CDR3 in DNA: TGTGCCAGCAGCTTAGATCCGGGGGAGACTAGCACAGATACGCAGTATTTT. It codes for CASSLDPGETSTDTQYF.

As to this clonotype: One end of the junction fails to match germline, which may point to a read error. V and J are TRBV6-1 and TRBJ2-7, with 12 positions matching TRBD1. Germline assignment: CDR1 MNHNS and CDR2 SASEGT. The CDR3 length is 14 residues. The CDR3 sequence: CTITGTGGADEQYF. CDR3 coding DNA: TGTACCATCACCGGGACAGGGGGCGCGGACGAGCAATACTTC.

J is TRBJ2-7 and V is TRBV7-9, with 12 bases fitting TRBD2. V lost 7 bases to trimming and J lost 3 bases; unmatched junction nucleotides: 4. The CDR3 is 14 amino acids. Per germline, CDR1 SEHNR and CDR2 FQNEAQ (reference sequence). The CDR3 reads CASIPGLAGYEQYF. In DNA form, the CDR3 reads TGTGCCAGCATACCGGGACTAGCGGGCTACGAGCAGTACTTC.

As regards this clonotype: The junction shows a germline mismatch at one end, possibly a read error. The chain has TRBV25-1 and TRBJ2-6, with a tentative D call TRBD1 (5 bases). The CDR3 spans 15 residues. Germline lookup yields CDR1 MGHDK and CDR2 SYGVNS. The CDR3 spells CASGKEAAGANLLTF. The DNA for the CDR3 is TGTGCCAGCGGTAAAGAGGCAGCTGGGGCCAACCTCCTGACTTTC.

As concerns this clonotype: At one end, the junction sequence differs from germline, possibly due to a read error. This rearrangement joins TRBV6-2 or TRBV6-3 to TRBJ1-5; tentative D call: TRBD1 (5 bases). This CDR3 contains 18 residues. CDR1 and CDR2 (germline): MNHEY, SVGEGT. CDR3 amino acids: CARSYSWGGDIRNQPQHF. The DNA for the CDR3 is TGTGCCAGGAGTTACTCCTGGGGCGGTGATATAAGGAATCAGCCCCAGCATTTT.

On this clonotype: An end of the junction does not agree with germline; a read error may underlie this. V usage is TRBV6-5 and J usage is TRBJ2-2; a weak D match, TRBD2 (6 bases). The CDR3 sequence is 12 residues long. Germline values: CDR1 MNHEY, CDR2 SVGAGI. CDR3 region: CVSSWDAGGLFF. CDR3 sequence (DNA): TGTGTCAGCAGCTGGGACGCCGGGGGGCTGTTTTTT.